The 25 T cell receptor beta chains listed next were all sequenced from one sample in a study of human T cells and chemical hapten exposure. TCRdb redid the calling of the RACE reads with MiXCR, one entry per CDR3 protein. Of about 80,000 distinct CDR3 sequences listed, around 15% are singletons. Time point indicated: pre-sensitization, week 0. Documented treatment: therapeutic diphenylcyclopropenone sensitization with weekly scalp DPC. The specimen was whole blood, collected in connection with sensitization to the hapten diphenylcyclopropenone (DPC). These receptors were taken from a woman between 45 and 65 years old with alopecia areata. Some clones in this sample may be carry-over from other donors' samples.

This clonotype was seen more than once but under ten times. The V and J genes are TRBV18 and TRBJ2-1; D may be TRBD2 (6 bases). This CDR3 has 14 residues. V gave up 8 bases and J gave up 6 bases, with 17 bases separating them. Germline assignment: CDR1 KGHSH and CDR2 LQKENI. In DNA, the CDR3 is TGTGCCAGCAGACCGGAGGGCCGTAGCAATGAGCAGTTCTTC. Protein product: CASRPEGRSNEQFF.

This clonotype was detected a few times. V usage is TRBV5-1 and J usage is TRBJ1-6, with D unclear. V dropped 7 bases and J dropped 5 bases, with 10 bases sitting between them. CDR1 is SGHRS and CDR2 is YFSETQ in the germline V gene. The CDR3 loop spans 13 amino acids. CDR3 region: CASRAVNNSPLHF. The CDR3 DNA is TGCGCCAGCCGGGCCGTTAATAATTCACCCCTCCACTTT.

The rearrangement links TRBV20-1 to TRBJ2-7; D remains unclear. CDR3 length equals 12 residues. Germline V gene sequence: CDR1 DFQATT, CDR2 SNEGSKA (reference sequence). With 6 bases removed from V and 1 base from J, the gap between germline ends came to 10 bases. The CDR3 DNA sequence: TGCAGTGCCAAAGTGGGTTCCTACGAGCAGTACTTC. Its translation is CSAKVGSYEQYF.

This clonotype came up a few times. The rearrangement joins TRBV6-5 to TRBJ2-3; possibly TRBD2 for D (7 bases). The CDR3 covers 15 residues. V was clipped by 8 bases and J by 3 bases, with 18 bases between them. Germline loops: CDR1 MNHEY, CDR2 SVGAGI. In nucleotides, the CDR3 is TGTGCCAGCGTTAACAGGGAGGGAGGGACAGATACGCAGTATTTT. Translation gives CASVNREGGTDTQYF.

This clonotype was observed a handful of times. V is TRBV5-5 and J is TRBJ1-3; no firm D call. Trimming left V 2 bases short and J 0 bases short, with 6 bases between. Germline CDR1 reads SGHKS; CDR2 reads YYEKEE (reference sequence). This CDR3 comprises 14 residues. CDR3 nucleotides: TGTGCCAGCAGCTTAACAGTCTCTGGAAACACCATATATTTT. Its protein product is CASSLTVSGNTIYF.

This sequence joins TRBV6-5 and TRBJ2-3; D is possibly TRBD2 (5 bases). CDR1 MNHEY and CDR2 SVGAGI come from the germline V gene. This CDR3 comprises 14 residues. Trimming took off 2 bases at V and 3 bases at J, with 9 bases between the two ends. This chain's CDR3 is CASSYGSATDTQYF. The CDR3 DNA reads TGTGCCAGCAGTTACGGTAGCGCAACAGATACGCAGTATTTT.

Many counts were recorded for this clonotype. This chain connects TRBV6-6 to TRBJ1-1; D is unresolved. The CDR3 length is 14 residues. The V and J ends lost 4 bases and 5 bases respectively, with 14 bases between them. Germline values: CDR1 MNHNY, CDR2 SVGAGI (reference sequence). CDR3 region: CASSSGLQGTEAFF. CDR3 coding DNA: TGTGCCAGCAGTTCTGGCTTGCAAGGGACTGAAGCTTTCTTT.

This clonotype showed up just once. The rearrangement joins TRBV4-3 to TRBJ1-2; the D gene is possibly TRBD1 (5 bases). V lost 1 base to trimming and J lost 2 bases, with 14 bases between them. Germline-derived CDR1 and CDR2 are LGHNA and YSLEER. The CDR3 sequence is 16 residues long. CDR3 in amino acids: CASSQGPTERNYGYTF. Here the CDR3 DNA reads TGCGCCAGCAGCCAAGGTCCGACAGAAAGAAACTATGGCTACACCTTC.

The V call is TRBV6-5, the J call TRBJ1-2; D is ambiguous. The germline CDR1 and CDR2 sequences are MNHEY and SVGAGI. V was cut by 5 bases and J by 5 bases, with 18 bases left in between. CDR3 length: 15 amino acids. The CDR3 nucleotides are TGTGCCAGCAGTGAGATATTGGCGAGTCTGTATGGCTACACCTTC. Its translation: CASSEILASLYGYTF.

This chain joins TRBV4-3 and TRBJ2-5; D not resolved. V lost 3 bases to trimming and J lost 5 bases, with 10 bases between them. Per the germline V gene, CDR1 is LGHNA and CDR2 is YSLEER. This CDR3 spans 13 amino acids. The CDR3 region is CASSQGPGETQYF. For the CDR3, the DNA is TGCGCCAGCAGCCAGGGCCCCGGGGAGACCCAGTACTTC.

This sequence joins TRBV9 and TRBJ1-4; 7 nucleotides line up with TRBD1. The CDR3 covers 14 residues. The germline gives CDR1 SGDLS, CDR2 YYNGEE. With 7 bases clipped from V and 5 bases from J, the junction kept 8 bases outside the gene matches. CDR3 nucleotides: TGTGCCAGCGGTAGAGGGGGCGGAAATGAAAAACTGTTTTTT. This sequence encodes CASGRGGGNEKLFF.

This clonotype came up a few times. V is TRBV14 and J is TRBJ1-6; D gene unclear. There are 15 residues in the CDR3. V lost 0 bases and J lost 6, with 9 bases in between. Germline V CDR1 and CDR2: SGHDN, FVKESK. Here the CDR3 reads CASSQDNGPNSPLHF. Written as DNA, the CDR3 is TGTGCCAGCAGCCAAGACAACGGCCCTAATTCACCCCTCCACTTT.

The gene calls are TRBV10-3 and TRBJ2-1, with D perhaps matching TRBD1 (6 bases). The germline V gene encodes CDR1 ENHRY and CDR2 SYGVKD. With 3 bases removed from V and 8 bases from J, the gap between germline ends came to 11 bases. The CDR3 consists of 13 residues. CDR3: CAISEGQYYEQFF. The CDR3 DNA sequence: TGTGCCATCAGTGAAGGACAGTACTATGAGCAGTTCTTC.

This chain connects TRBV12-5 to TRBJ2-5; D might be TRBD1 or TRBD2, each matching 5 bases. The V gene's germline CDR1 is LGHNT and CDR2 FRNRAP. Deletions cut 6 bases from V and 7 bases from J, with 18 bases between. The CDR3 is 14 residues long. CDR3 protein: CASGDGATSGTQYF. The CDR3 coding sequence is TGTGCTAGTGGGGACGGGGCCACGTCAGGGACCCAGTACTTC.

This clonotype was counted many times. The chain uses TRBV12-3 or TRBV12-4 and TRBJ1-5, with a tentative D call TRBD1 (6 bases). Trimming cost V 5 bases and J 3 bases, with 11 bases left between them. This CDR3 has 14 residues. The CDR3 reads CASSLRDINQPQHF. DNA of the CDR3: TGTGCCAGCAGTCTCCGGGACATCAATCAGCCCCAGCATTTT.

This clonotype was observed a handful of times. J is TRBJ2-3 and V is TRBV6-6, with 8 positions matching TRBD2. Germline V lookup: CDR1 MNHNY, CDR2 SVGAGI (reference sequence). V was pared by 7 bases and J by 5 bases, with 5 bases of the junction left unmatched. There are 13 residues in the CDR3. This chain's CDR3 is CASTWLAGDTQYF. For the CDR3, the DNA is TGTGCCAGCACGTGGCTAGCGGGAGATACGCAGTATTTT.

This clonotype was picked up a small number of times. The chain combines TRBV24-1 with TRBJ2-5; tentative D call: TRBD2 (5 bases). This CDR3 spans 14 amino acids. The ends were cut back, 4 bases at V and 3 bases at J, with 11 bases in the middle. Germline assignment: CDR1 KGHDR and CDR2 SFDVKD. The CDR3 reads CATSDPRGKETQYF. The CDR3 nucleotides read TGTGCCACCAGTGACCCCAGAGGGAAAGAGACCCAGTACTTC.

The gene calls are TRBV7-2 and TRBJ2-2; no firm D call. The V gene lost 5 bases and the J gene lost 6 bases, with 13 bases spanning the gap. There are 14 residues in the CDR3. Germline V gene data show CDR1 as SGHTA and CDR2 as FQGNSA. The DNA of the CDR3 is TGTGCCAGCAGCACCGGGCTCGGATCCGGGGAGCTGTTTTTT. Its protein is CASSTGLGSGELFF.

In this sample, this clonotype turned up a few times. The gene calls are TRBV5-1 and TRBJ2-1, with 7 bases fitting TRBD2. In germline, CDR1 is SGHRS, CDR2 YFSETQ. The CDR3 totals 15 residues. After removal of 0 bases from V and 3 bases from J, the junction contained 3 bases not matched to a gene. The CDR3 loop is CASSLASGDYNEQFF. The DNA for the CDR3 is TGCGCCAGCAGCTTGGCTAGCGGAGACTACAATGAGCAGTTCTTC.

There are a few counts of this clonotype. The rearrangement links TRBV2 to TRBJ1-2; 8 nucleotides match TRBD1. V shed 8 bases and J 6 bases; nucleotides not matched to a gene: 11. The CDR3 runs to 14 residues. Germline-derived CDR1 and CDR2 are SNHLY and FYNNEI. The CDR3 is CASRTTGGRNGYTF. In DNA, the CDR3 is TGTGCCAGCCGGACTACAGGGGGTAGGAATGGCTACACCTTC. The full variable domain, with the rest looked up from reference TRBV2 and TRBJ1-2, is EPEVTQTPSHQVTQMGQEVILRCVPISNHLYFYWYRQILGQKVEFLVSFYNNEISEKSEIFDDQFSVERPDGSNFTLKIRSTKLEDSAMYFCASRTTGGRNGYTFGSGTRLTVV.

V is TRBV5-1 and J is TRBJ1-2, with D perhaps TRBD1 (6 bases). This CDR3 spans 13 amino acids. V was cut by 4 bases and J by 2 bases, with 9 bases left in between. CDR1 and CDR2 (germline): SGHRS, YFSETQ. The CDR3 coding sequence is TGCGCCAGCAGCGCACAGGGAAACTATGGCTACACCTTC. Translated: CASSAQGNYGYTF.

The chain has TRBV7-7 and TRBJ1-5; the D gene is possibly TRBD1 (6 bases). The CDR3 loop spans 13 amino acids. V dropped 4 bases and J dropped 5 bases, with 9 bases sitting between them. The germline V gene encodes CDR1 SSHAT and CDR2 FNYEAQ (reference sequence). The DNA for the CDR3 is TGTGCCAGCAGCTGGGGGCTCGATCAGCCCCAGCATTTT. This translates into CASSWGLDQPQHF.

V usage is TRBV6-5 and J usage is TRBJ2-7, with a weak D call TRBD2 (5 bases). Germline loops: CDR1 MNHEY, CDR2 SVGAGI. There are 15 residues in the CDR3. Trimming took off 0 bases at V and 2 bases at J, with 11 bases between the two ends. The CDR3 coding sequence is TGTGCCAGCAGTTACTCGATGCGGGCTGCCTACGAGCAGTACTTC. This translates into CASSYSMRAAYEQYF.

The rearrangement links TRBV28 to TRBJ2-7; TRBD2 agrees at 8 bases. Germline assignment: CDR1 MDHEN and CDR2 SYDVKM. The CDR3 sequence is 13 residues long. Germline trimming cut 10 bases from V and 2 bases from J; bases unmatched to any gene: 7. The CDR3 bases are TGTGCCAACAGCGGGAGAGGGACCTACGAGCAGTACTTC. Translating it yields CANSGRGTYEQYF.

This clonotype was observed many times. The chain links TRBV18 to TRBJ1-1; 7 bases are shared with TRBD1. Germline assignment: CDR1 KGHSH and CDR2 LQKENI. V lost 3 bases to trimming and J lost 3 bases; unmatched junction nucleotides: 7. This CDR3 spans 15 amino acids. In DNA, the CDR3 is TGTGCCAGCTCACCGAGACAGGGCGGAGACACTGAAGCTTTCTTT. Translated, it gives CASSPRQGGDTEAFF.